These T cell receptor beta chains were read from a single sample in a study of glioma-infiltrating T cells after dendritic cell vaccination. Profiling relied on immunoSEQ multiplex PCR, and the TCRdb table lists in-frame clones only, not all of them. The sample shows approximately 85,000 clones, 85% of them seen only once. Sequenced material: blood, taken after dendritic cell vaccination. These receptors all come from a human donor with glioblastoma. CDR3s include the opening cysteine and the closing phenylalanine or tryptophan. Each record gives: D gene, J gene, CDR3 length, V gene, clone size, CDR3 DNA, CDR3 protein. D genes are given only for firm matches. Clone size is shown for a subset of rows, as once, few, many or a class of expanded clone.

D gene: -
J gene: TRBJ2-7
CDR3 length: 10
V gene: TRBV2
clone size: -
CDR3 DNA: TGTGCCAGCAGTGACTATGAGCAGTACTTC
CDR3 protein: CASSDYEQYF

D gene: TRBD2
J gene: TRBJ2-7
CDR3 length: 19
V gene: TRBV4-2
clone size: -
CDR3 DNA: TGTGCCAGCAGCCAAGCTAGCGGGAGGTCAAGTTCGGGCTCCTACGAGCAGTACTTC
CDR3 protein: CASSQASGRSSSGSYEQYF

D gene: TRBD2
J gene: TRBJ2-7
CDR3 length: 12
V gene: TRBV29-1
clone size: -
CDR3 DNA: TGCAGCGTTGGAGGACTAGACTACGAGCAGTACTTC
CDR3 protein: CSVGGLDYEQYF

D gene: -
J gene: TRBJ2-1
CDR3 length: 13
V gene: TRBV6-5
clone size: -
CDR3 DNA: TGTGCCAGCAGTGACGAGGTCTACAATGAGCAGTTCTTC
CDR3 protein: CASSDEVYNEQFF

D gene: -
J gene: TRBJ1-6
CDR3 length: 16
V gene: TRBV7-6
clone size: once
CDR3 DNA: TGTGCCAGCAGCACCACCGACAGGTCCTATAATTCACCCCTCCACTTT
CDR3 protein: CASSTTDRSYNSPLHF

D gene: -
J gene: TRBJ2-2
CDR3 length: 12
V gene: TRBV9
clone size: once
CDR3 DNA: TGTGCCAGCAGCGGAGTGTCCGGGGAGCTGTTTTTT
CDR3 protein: CASSGVSGELFF

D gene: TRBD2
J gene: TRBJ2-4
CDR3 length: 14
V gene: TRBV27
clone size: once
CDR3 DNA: TGTGCCAGCAGTTTATCGTTGGGGGGGGATACACAGTACTTC
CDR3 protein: CASSLSLGGDTQYF

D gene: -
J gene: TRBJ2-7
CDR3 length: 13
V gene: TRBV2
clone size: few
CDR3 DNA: TGTGCCAGCAGCCAACAGAAAGCCTACGAGCAGTACTTC
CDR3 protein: CASSQQKAYEQYF

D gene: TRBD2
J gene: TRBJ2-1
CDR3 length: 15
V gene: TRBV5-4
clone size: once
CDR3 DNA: TGTGCCAGCCTCCGAGGCAGCGGGGGGGCCAATGAGCAGTTCTTC
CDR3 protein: CASLRGSGGANEQFF

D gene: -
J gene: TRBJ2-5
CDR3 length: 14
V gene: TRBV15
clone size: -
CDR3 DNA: TGTGCCACCAGCAGAACCACTAGCCAAGAGACCCAGTACTTC
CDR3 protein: CATSRTTSQETQYF

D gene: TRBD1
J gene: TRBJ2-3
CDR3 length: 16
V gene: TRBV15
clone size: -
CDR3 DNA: TGTGCCACCAGCACGAGGACAGGGGCCCTAGCAGATACGCAGTATTTT
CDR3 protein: CATSTRTGALADTQYF

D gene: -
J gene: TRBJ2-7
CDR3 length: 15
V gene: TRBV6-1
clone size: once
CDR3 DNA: TGTGCCAGCAGTGAACTAGGGGAACCCTCCTACGAGCAGTACTTC
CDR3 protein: CASSELGEPSYEQYF

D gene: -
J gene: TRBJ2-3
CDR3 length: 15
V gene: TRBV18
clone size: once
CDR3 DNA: TGTGCCAGCTCACCTCGGGAGAAAAACACAGATACGCAGTATTTT
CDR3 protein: CASSPREKNTDTQYF

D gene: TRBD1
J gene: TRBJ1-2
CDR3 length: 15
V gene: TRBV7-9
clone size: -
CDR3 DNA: TGTGCAGACCTTATGTTAGGGGACAGGACCTATGGCTACACCTTC
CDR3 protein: CADLMLGDRTYGYTF

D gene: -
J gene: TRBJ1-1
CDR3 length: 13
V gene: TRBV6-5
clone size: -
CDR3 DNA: TGTGCCAGCAGTTACGTGGCGAACACTGAAGCTTTCTTT
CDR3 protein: CASSYVANTEAFF

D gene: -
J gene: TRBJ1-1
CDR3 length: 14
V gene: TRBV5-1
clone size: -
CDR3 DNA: TGCGCCAGCAGCGAAACAGGGTTGATGACTGAAGCTTTCTTT
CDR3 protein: CASSETGLMTEAFF

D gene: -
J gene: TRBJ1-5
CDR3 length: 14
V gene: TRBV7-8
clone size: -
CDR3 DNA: TGTGCCAGCAGCTTCCAGGGGCTCGATCAGCCCCAGCATTTT
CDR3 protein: CASSFQGLDQPQHF

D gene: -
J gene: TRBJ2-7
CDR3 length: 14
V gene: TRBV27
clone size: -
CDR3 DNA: TGTGCCAGCAGTACCGGGACAAGCACCTACGAGCAGTACTTC
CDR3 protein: CASSTGTSTYEQYF

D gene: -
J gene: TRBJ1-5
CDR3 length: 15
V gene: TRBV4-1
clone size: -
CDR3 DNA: TGCGCCAGCAGCCATACAGGTGGAAGCAATCAGCCCCAGCATTTT
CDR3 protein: CASSHTGGSNQPQHF

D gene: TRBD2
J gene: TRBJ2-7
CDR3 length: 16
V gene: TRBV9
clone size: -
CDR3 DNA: TGTGCCAGCAGCGGCTATAGCGGGGGGCCGATCTACGAGCAGTACTTC
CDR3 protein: CASSGYSGGPIYEQYF

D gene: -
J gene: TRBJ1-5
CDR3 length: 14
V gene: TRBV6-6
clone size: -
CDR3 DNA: TGTGCCAGCAGTTACGAGCGCAGCAATCAGCCCCAGCATTTT
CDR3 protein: CASSYERSNQPQHF

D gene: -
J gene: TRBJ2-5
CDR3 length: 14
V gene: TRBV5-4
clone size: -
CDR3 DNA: TGTGCCAGCAGCTTGGCGGGTAGTCGGGAGACCCAGTACTTC
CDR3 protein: CASSLAGSRETQYF

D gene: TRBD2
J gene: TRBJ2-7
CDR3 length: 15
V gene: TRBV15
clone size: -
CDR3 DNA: TGTGCCACCAGCAGAGGTCGGGGCGGGGGCTACGAGCAGTACTTC
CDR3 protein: CATSRGRGGGYEQYF

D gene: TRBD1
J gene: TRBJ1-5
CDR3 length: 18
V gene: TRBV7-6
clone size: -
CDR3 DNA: TGTGCCAGCAGCTTACTACCTCCCGCGGGACAGGGGGGTCAGCCCCAGCATTTT
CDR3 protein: CASSLLPPAGQGGQPQHF

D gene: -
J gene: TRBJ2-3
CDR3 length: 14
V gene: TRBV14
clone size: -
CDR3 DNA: TGTGCCAGCAAGGGGGACCCCCGCACAGATACGCAGTATTTT
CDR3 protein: CASKGDPRTDTQYF

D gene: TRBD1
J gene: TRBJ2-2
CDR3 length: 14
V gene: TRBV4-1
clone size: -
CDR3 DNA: TGCGCCAGCAGGACAGGGTCGGGCACCGGGGAGCTGTTTTTT
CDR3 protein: CASRTGSGTGELFF

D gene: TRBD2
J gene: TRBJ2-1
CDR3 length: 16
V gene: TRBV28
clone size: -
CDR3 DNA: TGTGCCAGCAGTTTGGTACTAGCGGGAGGGTACAATGAGCAGTTCTTC
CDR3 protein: CASSLVLAGGYNEQFF

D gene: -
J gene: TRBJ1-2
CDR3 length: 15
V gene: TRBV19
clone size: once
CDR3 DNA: TGTGCCAGTACCCTCAATGGGGGAGGTAACTATGGCTACACCTTC
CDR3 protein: CASTLNGGGNYGYTF

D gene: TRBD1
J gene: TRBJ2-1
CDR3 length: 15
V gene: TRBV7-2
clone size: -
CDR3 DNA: TGTGCCAGCAGCTTAAACAGGGGCAACCCCAATGAGCAGTTCTTC
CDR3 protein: CASSLNRGNPNEQFF

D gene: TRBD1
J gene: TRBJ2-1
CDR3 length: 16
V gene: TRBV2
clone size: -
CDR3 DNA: TGTGCCAGCAGCCCCATGCGCGGACAGGGGGGGAATGAGCAGTTCTTC
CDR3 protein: CASSPMRGQGGNEQFF

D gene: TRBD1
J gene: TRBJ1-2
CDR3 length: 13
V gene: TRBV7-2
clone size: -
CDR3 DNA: TGTGCCAGCAGCCAGACAGGGTGGCGTGGCTACACCTTC
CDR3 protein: CASSQTGWRGYTF

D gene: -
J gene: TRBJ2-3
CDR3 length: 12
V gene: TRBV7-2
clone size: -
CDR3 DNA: TGTGCCAGCAGCCAGTCATCCGATACGCAGTATTTT
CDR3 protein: CASSQSSDTQYF

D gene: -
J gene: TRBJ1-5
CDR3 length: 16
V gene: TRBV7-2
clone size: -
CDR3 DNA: TGTGCCAGCAGCCCGCGGAGGGGAGATAGCAATCAGCCCCAGCATTTT
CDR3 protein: CASSPRRGDSNQPQHF

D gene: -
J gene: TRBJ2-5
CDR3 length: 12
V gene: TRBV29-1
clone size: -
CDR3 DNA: TGCAGCGCCGCCCTAGGTTCCGAGACCCAGTACTTC
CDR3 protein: CSAALGSETQYF

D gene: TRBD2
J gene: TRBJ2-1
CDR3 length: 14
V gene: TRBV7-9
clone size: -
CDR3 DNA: TGTGCGGCGGGAGGGTTCGGCCCAGGCACGGAGCAGTTCTTC
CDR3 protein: CAAGGFGPGTEQFF

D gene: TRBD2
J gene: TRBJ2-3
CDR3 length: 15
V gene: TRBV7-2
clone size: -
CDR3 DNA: TGTGCCAGCGGGGCGGGGGGGCGGAACACAGATACGCAGTATTTT
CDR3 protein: CASGAGGRNTDTQYF

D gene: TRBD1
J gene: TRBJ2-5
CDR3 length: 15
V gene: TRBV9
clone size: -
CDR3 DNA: TGTGCCAGCAGCGTAGGCGGACAGGCCCAAGAGACCCAGTACTTC
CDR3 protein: CASSVGGQAQETQYF

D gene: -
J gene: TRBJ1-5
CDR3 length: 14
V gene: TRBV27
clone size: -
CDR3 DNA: TGTGCCAGCAGTTTGGGCAGGGTCGCTCAGCCCCAGCATTTT
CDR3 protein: CASSLGRVAQPQHF

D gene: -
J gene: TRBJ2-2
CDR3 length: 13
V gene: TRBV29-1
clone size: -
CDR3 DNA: TGCAGCGTTGGGACAACGAACACCGGGGAGCTGTTTTTT
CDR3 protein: CSVGTTNTGELFF

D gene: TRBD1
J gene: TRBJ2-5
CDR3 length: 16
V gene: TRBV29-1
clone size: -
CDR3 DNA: TGCAGCGTTGAATCGCCCCTGACAGGGATCCAAGAGACCCAGTACTTC
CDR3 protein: CSVESPLTGIQETQYF

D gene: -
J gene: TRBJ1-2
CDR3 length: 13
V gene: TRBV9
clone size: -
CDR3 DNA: TGTGCCAGCAGCCCCCGACTCTACTATGGCTACACCTTC
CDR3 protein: CASSPRLYYGYTF

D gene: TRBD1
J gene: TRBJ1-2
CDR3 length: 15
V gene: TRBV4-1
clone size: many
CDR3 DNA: TGCGCCAGCAGCTTAAGACAGGGGGCTAACTATGGCTACACCTTC
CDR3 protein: CASSLRQGANYGYTF

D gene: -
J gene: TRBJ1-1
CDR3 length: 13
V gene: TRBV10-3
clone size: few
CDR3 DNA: TGTGCCACGCGGCTGGAGATGAACACTGAAGCTTTCTTT
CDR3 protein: CATRLEMNTEAFF

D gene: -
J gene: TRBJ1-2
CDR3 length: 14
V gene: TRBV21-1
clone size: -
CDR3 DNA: TGTGCCAGCAGTACTGACGGGACACATCATGGCTACACCTTC
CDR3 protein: CASSTDGTHHGYTF

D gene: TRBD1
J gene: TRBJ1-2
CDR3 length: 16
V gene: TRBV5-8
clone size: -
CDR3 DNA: TGTGCCAGCAGCCACCGTGGACAGGGGGCGCCTTATGGCTACACCTTC
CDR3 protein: CASSHRGQGAPYGYTF

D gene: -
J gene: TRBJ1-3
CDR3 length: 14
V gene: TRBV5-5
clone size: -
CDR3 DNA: TGTGCCAGCAGCTTGGCCCCAGCTGGAAACACCATATATTTT
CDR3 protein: CASSLAPAGNTIYF